The TCR beta chain under discussion was sequenced for a study of blood T cells in healthy people across ages. V lost 0 bases, J lost 0 bases, and 3 bases lay in between. Germline CDR1 and CDR2: MNHEY and SVGEGT. The CDR3 has 14 residues. Combining a sample-barcoded 5' primer with a J-beta primer mix, a second PCR ran for roughly 7 to 11 cycles. With 12 random nucleotides, a template-switch adaptor tagged each individual cDNA molecule. TCRdb reanalysed the 5' RACE reads using MiXCR and keeps one entry per CDR3 protein. In the table there are 1.5 million to 1.8 million distinct CDR3 sequences, approximately 39% of which are singletons. Ten or more counts support this clonotype.

The gene calls are TRBV6-2 or TRBV6-3 and TRBJ2-1; D unclear. This clonotype originated in a woman aged 18-35 years in good health. The sequencing input was blood. The CDR3 sequence: CASSYSDSYNEQFF. The CDR3 region has the DNA TGTGCCAGCAGTTACTCGGACTCCTACAATGAGCAGTTCTTC.